This is a list of T cell receptor beta chains from one sample in a study of blood T cell repertoires in COVID-19. Sequenced by immunoSEQ multiplex PCR; TCRdb stores in-frame clones only, minus some. The repertoire holds around 110,000 clones, with over 65% as singletons. Input material: peripheral blood. These receptors originate from a man older than 75 with COVID-19, enrolled during active disease. Each CDR3 is given with its conserved first and last residue. The D gene is left open where the match is weak. The size field is filled for only some rows; it gives once, few, many or a size class.

D gene | clone size | J gene | V gene | CDR3 protein | CDR3 DNA
TRBD1 | - | TRBJ1-2 | TRBV12-5 | CASGLGQPRYGYTF | TGTGCTAGTGGTCTGGGACAGCCCCGCTATGGCTACACCTTC
- | - | TRBJ1-4 | TRBV28 | CASSSKLSGEKLFF | TGTGCCAGCAGTTCTAAGCTCTCGGGGGAAAAACTGTTTTTT
TRBD2 | - | TRBJ2-3 | TRBV30 | CAWSRSGLGADTQYF | TGTGCCTGGAGTAGATCGGGACTAGGGGCAGATACGCAGTATTTT
TRBD1 | few | TRBJ2-2 | TRBV11-3 | CASRFGTANTGELFF | TGTGCCAGCAGATTCGGGACAGCGAACACCGGGGAGCTGTTTTTT
TRBD1 | few | TRBJ1-6 | TRBV28 | CASSPGTGERSPLHF | TGTGCCAGCAGCCCTGGGACAGGGGAACGTTCACCCCTCCACTTT
- | - | TRBJ2-7 | TRBV7-2 | CASSPQPTREQYF | TGTGCCAGCAGCCCCCAACCTACGAGAGAGCAGTACTTC
- | - | TRBJ2-7 | TRBV30 | CAWRTRGEQYF | TGTGCCTGGAGGACTAGGGGCGAGCAGTACTTC
- | - | TRBJ2-2 | TRBV5-5 | CASSFFQAWTNTGELFF | TGTGCCAGCAGCTTTTTTCAGGCCTGGACGAACACCGGGGAGCTGTTTTTT
- | - | TRBJ1-4 | TRBV10-3 | CAISNYDGLNEKLFF | TGTGCCATCAGTAATTACGACGGACTCAATGAAAAACTGTTTTTT
TRBD1 | - | TRBJ2-2 | TRBV6-6 | CASRTGTGNTGELFF | TGTGCCAGCAGAACCGGGACAGGGAACACCGGGGAGCTGTTTTTT
TRBD1 | - | TRBJ1-2 | TRBV28 | CASSLFAGGGGGYGYTF | TGTGCCAGCAGTTTATTTGCTGGCGGAGGGGGCGGCTATGGCTACACCTTC
- | - | TRBJ2-7 | TRBV28 | CASSLAHEQYF | TGTGCCAGCAGTTTAGCGCACGAGCAGTACTTC
TRBD2 | - | TRBJ2-1 | TRBV7-3 | CASSLSGTSAYNEQFF | TGTGCCAGCAGCTTAAGTGGGACTAGCGCTTACAATGAGCAGTTCTTC
- | - | TRBJ2-3 | TRBV7-3 | CASSLQGPSTDTQYF | TGTGCCAGCAGCCTACAGGGTCCAAGCACAGATACGCAGTATTTT
- | - | TRBJ2-2 | TRBV9 | CASSVGQGRVTGELFF | TGTGCCAGCAGCGTAGGGCAGGGGCGCGTCACCGGGGAGCTGTTTTTT
TRBD1 | - | TRBJ2-1 | TRBV15 | CATYKTGSYNEQFF | TGTGCCACCTATAAGACAGGGTCGTACAATGAGCAGTTCTTC
TRBD1 | once | TRBJ2-5 | TRBV3-1/TRBV3-2 | CASSRWTGGNSRETQYF | TGTGCCAGCAGCCGATGGACAGGGGGCAATTCGAGGGAGACCCAGTACTTC
TRBD1 | - | TRBJ2-7 | TRBV6-6 | CASSLTGAGEQYF | TGTGCCAGCAGCCTGACAGGGGCGGGGGAGCAGTACTTC
- | - | TRBJ2-7 | TRBV13 | CASSYGGSRTYEQYF | TGTGCCAGCAGCTACGGAGGAAGCCGGACCTACGAGCAGTACTTC
- | - | TRBJ2-3 | TRBV6-1 | CASSELGVLHTDTQYF | TGTGCCAGCAGTGAGCTCGGGGTCCTGCACACAGATACGCAGTATTTT
- | - | TRBJ1-2 | TRBV28 | CASSFSAGGYGYTF | TGTGCCAGCAGTTTCAGCGCTGGGGGGTATGGCTACACCTTC
TRBD1 | - | TRBJ1-2 | TRBV28 | CASRGGDRGFYGYTF | TGTGCCAGCAGGGGCGGGGACAGGGGATTCTATGGCTACACCTTC
- | - | TRBJ2-7 | TRBV23-1 | CASSHRQPYVTYEQYF | TGCGCCAGCAGTCACAGACAGCCGTATGTAACCTACGAGCAGTACTTC
- | few | TRBJ1-2 | TRBV6-1 | CASSEIGAPDGYTF | TGTGCCAGCAGTGAAATAGGGGCGCCCGATGGCTACACCTTC
TRBD2 | - | TRBJ2-5 | TRBV6-1 | CASSERVAGNSGETQYF | TGTGCCAGCAGTGAACGGGTAGCGGGTAATTCGGGGGAGACCCAGTACTTC
TRBD2 | - | TRBJ2-3 | TRBV28 | CASSFALAGHSDTQYF | TGTGCCAGCAGTTTCGCCCTAGCGGGACATTCGGATACGCAGTATTTT
- | - | TRBJ1-1 | TRBV20-1 | CSAPEVKAFF | TGCAGTGCGCCGGAGGTAAAAGCTTTCTTT
- | once | TRBJ1-1 | TRBV7-2 | CASSGRGGRPNTEAFF | TGTGCCAGCAGCGGACGGGGGGGACGGCCGAACACTGAAGCTTTCTTT
- | - | TRBJ1-1 | TRBV18 | CASSPTSSPNTEAFF | TGTGCCAGCTCACCTACGAGTTCTCCGAACACTGAAGCTTTCTTT
- | - | TRBJ1-6 | TRBV6-1 | CASSEVVTLPLHF | TGTGCCAGCAGTGAAGTGGTGACTCTACCCCTCCACTTT
TRBD2 | - | TRBJ2-5 | TRBV29-1 | CSVEILGWEGETQYF | TGCAGCGTTGAAATACTAGGTTGGGAGGGCGAGACCCAGTACTTC
TRBD2 | - | TRBJ2-5 | TRBV5-8 | CASSLELAGQETQYF | TGTGCCAGCAGCTTGGAACTAGCGGGCCAAGAGACCCAGTACTTC
TRBD1 | - | TRBJ2-7 | TRBV10-3 | CAISPSTGETYEQYF | TGTGCCATCAGCCCCTCTACAGGGGAAACCTACGAGCAGTACTTC
TRBD2 | - | TRBJ2-1 | TRBV6-6 | CASSLLAASYNEQFF | TGTGCCAGCAGCTTACTAGCGGCTTCCTACAATGAGCAGTTCTTC
- | - | TRBJ2-1 | TRBV30 | CAWKGLAYNEQFF | TGTGCCTGGAAGGGGCTAGCCTACAATGAGCAGTTCTTC
TRBD1 | few | TRBJ1-3 | TRBV7-9 | CASSPRTGGNTIYF | TGTGCCAGCAGCCCCCGGACAGGGGGAAACACCATATATTTT
TRBD1 | - | TRBJ1-2 | TRBV3-1/TRBV3-2 | CASSPTPHSKTGTGGSYGYTF | TGTGCCAGCAGCCCAACCCCACATTCCAAGACTGGGACAGGGGGCTCCTATGGCTACACCTTC
TRBD1 | - | TRBJ2-2 | TRBV3-1/TRBV3-2 | CASTTRTGNTGELFF | TGTGCCAGCACCACAAGGACAGGGAACACCGGGGAGCTGTTTTTT
- | - | TRBJ1-6 | TRBV15 | CATSRDQASAAPLHF | TGTGCCACCAGCAGAGATCAGGCGTCAGCGGCACCCCTCCACTTT
- | - | TRBJ1-5 | TRBV6-4 | CASSHDKPGNQPQHF | TGTGCCAGCAGCCACGACAAGCCAGGCAATCAGCCCCAGCATTTT
TRBD2 | - | TRBJ2-1 | TRBV2 | CASSEQGTSGLNEQFF | TGTGCCAGCAGTGAACAGGGGACTAGCGGGCTCAATGAGCAGTTCTTC
- | - | TRBJ2-5 | TRBV11-2 | CASSLTTGTGETQYF | TGTGCCAGCAGCTTAACCACCGGGACTGGGGAGACCCAGTACTTC
TRBD1 | few | TRBJ2-3 | TRBV5-6 | CASSFLRDSSTDTQYF | TGTGCCAGCAGCTTTCTTCGGGACAGCAGCACAGATACGCAGTATTTT
TRBD1 | - | TRBJ1-5 | TRBV28 | CASTLAGQGAQPQHF | TGTGCCAGCACCTTAGCCGGACAGGGGGCTCAGCCCCAGCATTTT
TRBD2 | - | TRBJ2-3 | TRBV5-1 | CASGTSGTDTQYF | TGCGCCAGCGGGACTAGCGGGACAGATACGCAGTATTTT
- | - | TRBJ2-3 | TRBV29-1 | CSVETPPGVKGTDTQYF | TGCAGCGTTGAAACCCCCCCAGGGGTAAAAGGCACAGATACGCAGTATTTT
TRBD2 | few | TRBJ2-3 | TRBV28 | CASSVVAGGPTDTQYF | TGTGCCAGCAGTGTCGTAGCGGGAGGGCCCACAGATACGCAGTATTTT
TRBD2 | - | TRBJ2-3 | TRBV28 | CASSRLAGGGTDTQYF | TGTGCCAGCAGTCGACTAGCGGGAGGGGGCACAGATACGCAGTATTTT
- | - | TRBJ2-3 | TRBV4-2 | CASSQLNSHPTDTQYF | TGTGCCAGCAGCCAACTAAACTCGCACCCCACAGATACGCAGTATTTT
- | - | TRBJ2-1 | TRBV13 | CASSPPTTGYNEQFF | TGTGCCAGCAGCCCTCCGACTACCGGCTACAATGAGCAGTTCTTC
TRBD1 | once | TRBJ1-2 | TRBV12-3/TRBV12-4 | CASSRTGVWGYTF | TGTGCCAGCAGCCGGACAGGGGTTTGGGGCTACACCTTC
- | once | TRBJ1-5 | TRBV6-5 | CATRWEGNQPQHF | TGTGCCACCCGATGGGAGGGCAATCAGCCCCAGCATTTT
- | - | TRBJ2-5 | TRBV7-9 | CASSLGEVQETQYF | TGTGCCAGCAGCTTAGGAGAAGTCCAAGAGACCCAGTACTTC
- | once | TRBJ1-1 | TRBV6-5 | CASSYNWNTEAFF | TGTGCCAGCAGTTACAACTGGAACACTGAAGCTTTCTTT
- | - | TRBJ2-1 | TRBV5-1 | CASSSTAGLYNEQFF | TGCGCCAGCAGCTCGACCGCGGGACTGTACAATGAGCAGTTCTTC